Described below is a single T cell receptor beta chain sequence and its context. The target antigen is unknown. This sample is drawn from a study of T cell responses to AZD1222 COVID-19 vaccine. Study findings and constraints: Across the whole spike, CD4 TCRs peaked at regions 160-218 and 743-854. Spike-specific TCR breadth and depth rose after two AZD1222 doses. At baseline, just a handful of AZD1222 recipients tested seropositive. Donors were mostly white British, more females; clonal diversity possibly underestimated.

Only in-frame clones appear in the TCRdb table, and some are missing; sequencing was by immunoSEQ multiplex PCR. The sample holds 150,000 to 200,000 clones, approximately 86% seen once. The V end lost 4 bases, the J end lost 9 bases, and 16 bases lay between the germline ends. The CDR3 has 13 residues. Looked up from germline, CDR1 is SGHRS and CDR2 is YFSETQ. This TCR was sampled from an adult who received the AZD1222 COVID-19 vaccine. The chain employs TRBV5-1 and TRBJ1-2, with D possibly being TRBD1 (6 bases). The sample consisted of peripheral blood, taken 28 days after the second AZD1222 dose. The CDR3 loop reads CASSQTGLRSYTF. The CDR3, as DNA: TGCGCCAGCAGCCAAACAGGGCTTCGGAGCTACACCTTC.